This is a list of T cell receptor beta chains from one sample in a study of untreated major depressive disorder. The protocol was immunoSEQ multiplex PCR, while the TCRdb copy is restricted to in-frame clones and leaves out a portion. The table lists around 20,000 clones, 89% of them singletons. The specimen was CD4+ T cells from PBMCs. The receptors come from a woman in her forties in good health. Each CDR3 is given with its conserved first and last residue. D genes are given only for firm matches. Size is omitted from some rows. Given values are once, few, many or a class for expanded clones.

d_gene: -; abundance: -; v_gene: TRBV28; j_gene: TRBJ1-2; CDR3nt: TGTGCCAGCAGGAGGCAAGGGCCCCGCGGGGGCTACACCTTC; CDR3aa: CASRRQGPRGGYTF
d_gene: -; abundance: -; v_gene: TRBV28; j_gene: TRBJ1-2; CDR3nt: TGTGCCAGCAGGCCCTCGGGGGGCCCCTATGGCTACACCTTC; CDR3aa: CASRPSGGPYGYTF
d_gene: -; abundance: -; v_gene: TRBV5-8; j_gene: TRBJ1-2; CDR3nt: TGTGCCAGCAGCCAGACGAACTATGGCTACACCTTC; CDR3aa: CASSQTNYGYTF
d_gene: -; abundance: -; v_gene: TRBV5-1; j_gene: TRBJ1-2; CDR3nt: TGCGCCAGCAGAACTTCATTGGGCAATTCCTATGGCTACACCTTC; CDR3aa: CASRTSLGNSYGYTF
d_gene: TRBD2; abundance: once; v_gene: TRBV7-2; j_gene: TRBJ2-3; CDR3nt: TGTGCCAGCAGTCTGAGCGGGGGGATAGGGACAGATACGCAGTATTTT; CDR3aa: CASSLSGGIGTDTQYF
d_gene: -; abundance: -; v_gene: TRBV2; j_gene: TRBJ2-7; CDR3nt: TGTGCCAGCACCTCCGGGGCGGTTGGGGAGCAGTACTTC; CDR3aa: CASTSGAVGEQYF
d_gene: -; abundance: -; v_gene: TRBV5-1; j_gene: TRBJ2-7; CDR3nt: TGCGCCAGCAGCCCCAACCCCGACGGGACTCGCGAGCAGTACTTC; CDR3aa: CASSPNPDGTREQYF
d_gene: TRBD1; abundance: few; v_gene: TRBV30; j_gene: TRBJ1-1; CDR3nt: TGTGCCTGGGACAGGGGGCAGGTGAACACTGAAGCTTTCTTT; CDR3aa: CAWDRGQVNTEAFF
d_gene: -; abundance: -; v_gene: TRBV14; j_gene: TRBJ1-1; CDR3nt: TGTGCCAGCAGCCGATGGACCCAGGCCGAAGCTTTCTTT; CDR3aa: CASSRWTQAEAFF
d_gene: TRBD2; abundance: -; v_gene: TRBV7-3; j_gene: TRBJ2-2; CDR3nt: TGTGCCAGCAGCGCGACTAGCGGGGGCACCGGGGAGCTGTTTTTT; CDR3aa: CASSATSGGTGELFF
d_gene: TRBD2; abundance: once; v_gene: TRBV10-3; j_gene: TRBJ2-1; CDR3nt: TGTGCCATCAGCGCTACGCTAGCGGCCTACAATGAGCAGTTCTTC; CDR3aa: CAISATLAAYNEQFF
d_gene: -; abundance: -; v_gene: TRBV18; j_gene: TRBJ1-1; CDR3nt: TGTGCCAGCTCACCCCTAGACAGTGAAACTGAAGCTTTCTTT; CDR3aa: CASSPLDSETEAFF
d_gene: -; abundance: -; v_gene: TRBV4-3; j_gene: TRBJ1-6; CDR3nt: TGCGCCAGCAGCCGGGATTCAAATTCACCCCTCCACTTT; CDR3aa: CASSRDSNSPLHF
d_gene: -; abundance: -; v_gene: TRBV19; j_gene: TRBJ1-4; CDR3nt: TGTGCCAGTAGTATAGTCGGATGGGGGGCTCATAATGAAAAACTGTTTTTT; CDR3aa: CASSIVGWGAHNEKLFF
d_gene: -; abundance: -; v_gene: TRBV5-6; j_gene: TRBJ1-4; CDR3nt: TGTGCCAGCAGCTTGGGACGAGAAAAACTGTTTTTT; CDR3aa: CASSLGREKLFF
d_gene: TRBD1; abundance: -; v_gene: TRBV25-1; j_gene: TRBJ1-2; CDR3nt: TGTGCCAGCAGTGACGACAGGGGGCCCTTTGATGGCTACACCTTC; CDR3aa: CASSDDRGPFDGYTF
d_gene: TRBD1; abundance: -; v_gene: TRBV6-1; j_gene: TRBJ1-5; CDR3nt: TGTGCCAGCAGGGGGGCAGGGGGCGTAGGTGGGCCCCAGCATTTT; CDR3aa: CASRGAGGVGGPQHF
d_gene: -; abundance: -; v_gene: TRBV5-4; j_gene: TRBJ1-2; CDR3nt: TGTGCCAGCAGCCCCGGGGGGGAGCTTTATGGCTACACCTTC; CDR3aa: CASSPGGELYGYTF
d_gene: -; abundance: -; v_gene: TRBV11-2; j_gene: TRBJ1-2; CDR3nt: TGTGCCAGCAGCTTAGACGGAATCTATGGCTACACCTTC; CDR3aa: CASSLDGIYGYTF
d_gene: TRBD1; abundance: -; v_gene: TRBV2; j_gene: TRBJ1-3; CDR3nt: TGTGCCAGCCAACAGGGGGCTTTTGGAAACACCATATATTTT; CDR3aa: CASQQGAFGNTIYF
d_gene: -; abundance: -; v_gene: TRBV7-2; j_gene: TRBJ1-6; CDR3nt: TGTGCCAGCAGCTTAGTAGCCGGAGTGGGCAATTCACCCCTCCACTTT; CDR3aa: CASSLVAGVGNSPLHF
d_gene: -; abundance: -; v_gene: TRBV20-1; j_gene: TRBJ1-1; CDR3nt: TGCAGTGCCGCTCAAGGAGGAGCTTTCTTT; CDR3aa: CSAAQGGAFF
d_gene: -; abundance: -; v_gene: TRBV27; j_gene: TRBJ2-2; CDR3nt: TGTGCCAGCAGTTTAGAGGGGCCCACCGGGGAGCTGTTTTTT; CDR3aa: CASSLEGPTGELFF
d_gene: -; abundance: -; v_gene: TRBV19; j_gene: TRBJ2-2; CDR3nt: TGTGCCAGTAGTGTTGGACCCACCGGGGAGCTGTTTTTT; CDR3aa: CASSVGPTGELFF
d_gene: -; abundance: -; v_gene: TRBV7-2; j_gene: TRBJ1-5; CDR3nt: TGTGCCAGCAGCTTAATCGCAATGCAGCCCCAGCATTTT; CDR3aa: CASSLIAMQPQHF
d_gene: TRBD2; abundance: once; v_gene: TRBV27; j_gene: TRBJ2-1; CDR3nt: TGTGCCAGCCAGCCCCGAGCGGGGGGCTTCAAAGAGCAGTTCTTC; CDR3aa: CASQPRAGGFKEQFF
d_gene: -; abundance: few; v_gene: TRBV27; j_gene: TRBJ2-2; CDR3nt: TGTGCCAGCAGACCCTTGGACCGTGATACCGGGGAGCTGTTTTTT; CDR3aa: CASRPLDRDTGELFF
d_gene: -; abundance: -; v_gene: TRBV5-4; j_gene: TRBJ2-1; CDR3nt: TGTGCCAGCAGCCCGGCCGGGACACTCAACAATGAGCAGTTCTTC; CDR3aa: CASSPAGTLNNEQFF
d_gene: TRBD1; abundance: -; v_gene: TRBV5-4; j_gene: TRBJ2-1; CDR3nt: TGTGCCAGCAGCCGGGACGCGACAGGGGGAGGTTACAATGAGCAGTTCTTC; CDR3aa: CASSRDATGGGYNEQFF
d_gene: -; abundance: -; v_gene: TRBV5-1; j_gene: TRBJ2-7; CDR3nt: TGCGCCAGCAGCTTGGATGTGGGTCGCGAGCAGTACTTC; CDR3aa: CASSLDVGREQYF
d_gene: TRBD2; abundance: -; v_gene: TRBV27; j_gene: TRBJ2-7; CDR3nt: TGTGCCAGCAGTCCAACGACTAGCGGGAGGGCCTACGAGCAGTACTTC; CDR3aa: CASSPTTSGRAYEQYF
d_gene: TRBD2; abundance: -; v_gene: TRBV6-1; j_gene: TRBJ2-7; CDR3nt: TGTGCCAGCAGGAAGGGGACTAGCGGGGTATACGAGCAGTACTTC; CDR3aa: CASRKGTSGVYEQYF
d_gene: TRBD1; abundance: -; v_gene: TRBV28; j_gene: TRBJ1-2; CDR3nt: TGTGCCAGCAGGGGTTCTGGACAGGGTGGCTTCCCATGGCTACACACCTTC; CDR3aa: CASRGSGQGGFPWLHTF
d_gene: -; abundance: -; v_gene: TRBV25-1; j_gene: TRBJ1-2; CDR3nt: TGTGCCAGCAGTGACAGGGACGGCTATGGCTACACCTTC; CDR3aa: CASSDRDGYGYTF
d_gene: -; abundance: once; v_gene: TRBV6-1; j_gene: TRBJ1-5; CDR3nt: TGTGCCAGCAGTGAATTAGGGGGGGACAATCAGCCCCAGCATTTT; CDR3aa: CASSELGGDNQPQHF
d_gene: -; abundance: few; v_gene: TRBV6-1; j_gene: TRBJ1-2; CDR3nt: TGTGCCAGCAGTGAAAGGGGCTATGGCTACACCTTC; CDR3aa: CASSERGYGYTF
d_gene: TRBD1; abundance: -; v_gene: TRBV5-1; j_gene: TRBJ2-5; CDR3nt: TGCGCCAGCAGCTTTGGACAGGGGCACCAAGAGACCCAGTACTTC; CDR3aa: CASSFGQGHQETQYF
d_gene: -; abundance: -; v_gene: TRBV14; j_gene: TRBJ1-1; CDR3nt: TGTGCCAGCAGCCCGGGACATAGGAACACTGAAGCTTTCTTT; CDR3aa: CASSPGHRNTEAFF
d_gene: TRBD2; abundance: -; v_gene: TRBV5-4; j_gene: TRBJ2-7; CDR3nt: TGTGCCAGCAGCCTAAAGGGCCTAGCGGGATACGAGCAGTACTTC; CDR3aa: CASSLKGLAGYEQYF
d_gene: TRBD1; abundance: -; v_gene: TRBV25-1; j_gene: TRBJ1-4; CDR3nt: TGTGCCAGCAGTGAATCCCACAGGGGGGGTGGAAAACTGTTTTTT; CDR3aa: CASSESHRGGGKLFF